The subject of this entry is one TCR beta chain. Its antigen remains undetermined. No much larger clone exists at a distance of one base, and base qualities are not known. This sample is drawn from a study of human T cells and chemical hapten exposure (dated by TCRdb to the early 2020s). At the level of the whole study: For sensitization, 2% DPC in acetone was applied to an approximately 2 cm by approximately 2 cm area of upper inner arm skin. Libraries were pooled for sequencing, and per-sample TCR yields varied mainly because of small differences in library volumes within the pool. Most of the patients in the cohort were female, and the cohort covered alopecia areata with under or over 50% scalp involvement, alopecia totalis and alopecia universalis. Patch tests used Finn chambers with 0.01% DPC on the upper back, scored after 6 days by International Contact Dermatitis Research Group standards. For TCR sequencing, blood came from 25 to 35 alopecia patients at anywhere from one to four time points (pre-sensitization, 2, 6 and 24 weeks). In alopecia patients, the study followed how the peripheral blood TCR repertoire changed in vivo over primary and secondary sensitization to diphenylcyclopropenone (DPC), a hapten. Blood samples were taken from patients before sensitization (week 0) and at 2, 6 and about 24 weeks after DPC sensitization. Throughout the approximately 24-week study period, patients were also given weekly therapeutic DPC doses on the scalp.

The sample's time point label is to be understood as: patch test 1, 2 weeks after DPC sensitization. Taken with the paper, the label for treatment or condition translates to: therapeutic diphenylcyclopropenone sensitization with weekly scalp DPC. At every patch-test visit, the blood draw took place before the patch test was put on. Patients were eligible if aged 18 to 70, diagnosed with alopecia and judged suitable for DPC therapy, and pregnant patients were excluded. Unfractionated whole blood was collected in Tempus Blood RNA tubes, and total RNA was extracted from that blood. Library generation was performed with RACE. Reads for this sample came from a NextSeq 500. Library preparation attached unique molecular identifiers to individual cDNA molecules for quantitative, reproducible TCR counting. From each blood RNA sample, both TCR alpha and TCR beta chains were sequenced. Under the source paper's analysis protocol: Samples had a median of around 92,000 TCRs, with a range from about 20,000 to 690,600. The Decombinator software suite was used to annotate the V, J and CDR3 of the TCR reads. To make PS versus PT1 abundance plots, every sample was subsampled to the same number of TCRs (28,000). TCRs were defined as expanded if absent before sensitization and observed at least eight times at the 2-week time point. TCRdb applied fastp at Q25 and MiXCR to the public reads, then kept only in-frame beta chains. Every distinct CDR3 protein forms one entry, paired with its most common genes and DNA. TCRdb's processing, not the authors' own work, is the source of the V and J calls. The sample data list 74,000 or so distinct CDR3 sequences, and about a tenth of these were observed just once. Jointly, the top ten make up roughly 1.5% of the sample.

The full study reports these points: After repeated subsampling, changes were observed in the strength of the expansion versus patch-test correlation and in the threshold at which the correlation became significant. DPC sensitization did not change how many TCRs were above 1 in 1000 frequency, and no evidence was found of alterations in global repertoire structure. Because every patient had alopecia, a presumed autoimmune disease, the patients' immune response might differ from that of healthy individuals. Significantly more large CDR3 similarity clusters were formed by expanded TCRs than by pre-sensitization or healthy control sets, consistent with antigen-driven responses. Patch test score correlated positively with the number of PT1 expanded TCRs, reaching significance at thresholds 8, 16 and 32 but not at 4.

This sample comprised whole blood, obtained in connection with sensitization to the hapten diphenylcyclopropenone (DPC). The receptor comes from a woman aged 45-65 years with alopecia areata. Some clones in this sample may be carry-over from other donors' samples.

The nucleotide sequence is given as TGTGCCAGCAGAGCCGGGACAGGGATCGAGCAGTACTTC. This yields the protein CASRAGTGIEQYF. The chain links TRBV2 with TRBJ2-7; 9 bases in the junction line up with TRBD1. The germline V gene sets CDR1 to SNHLY and CDR2 to FYNNEI. Trimming accounts for 6 bases at V and 6 bases at J, while the number of junction bases matched to no gene is 6. The CDR3 covers 13 residues, taking in both the cysteine and the phenylalanine. The retained sequence is limited to the CDR3, 39 bases, with the frame set at the first base.